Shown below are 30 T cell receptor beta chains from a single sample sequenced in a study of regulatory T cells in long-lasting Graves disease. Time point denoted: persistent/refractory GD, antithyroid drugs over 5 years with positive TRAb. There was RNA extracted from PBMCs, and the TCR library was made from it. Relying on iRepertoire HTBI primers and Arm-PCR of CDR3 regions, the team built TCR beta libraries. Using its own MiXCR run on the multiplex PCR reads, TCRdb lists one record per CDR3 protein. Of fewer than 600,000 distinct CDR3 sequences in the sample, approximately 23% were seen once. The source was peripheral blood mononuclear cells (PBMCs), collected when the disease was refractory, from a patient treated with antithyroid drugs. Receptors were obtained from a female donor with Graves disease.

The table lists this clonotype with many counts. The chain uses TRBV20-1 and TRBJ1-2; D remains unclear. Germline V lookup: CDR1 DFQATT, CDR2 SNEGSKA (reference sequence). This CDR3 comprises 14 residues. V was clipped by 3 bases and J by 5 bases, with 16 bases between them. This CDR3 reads CSARTPEVPYGYTF. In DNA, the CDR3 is TGCAGTGCTAGGACACCCGAGGTTCCTTATGGCTACACCTTC.

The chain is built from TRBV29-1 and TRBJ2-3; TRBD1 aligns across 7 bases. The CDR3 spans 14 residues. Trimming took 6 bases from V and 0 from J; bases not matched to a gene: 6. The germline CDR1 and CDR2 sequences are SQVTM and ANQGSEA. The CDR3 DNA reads TGCAGCGTGCCCCTGACAGGGAGCACAGATACGCAGTATTTT. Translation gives CSVPLTGSTDTQYF.

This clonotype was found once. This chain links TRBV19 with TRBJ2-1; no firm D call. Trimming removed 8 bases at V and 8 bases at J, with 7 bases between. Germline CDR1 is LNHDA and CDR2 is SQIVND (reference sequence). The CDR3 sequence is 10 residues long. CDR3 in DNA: TGTGCCAGTGGCATGGATGAGCAGTTCTTC. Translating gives CASGMDEQFF. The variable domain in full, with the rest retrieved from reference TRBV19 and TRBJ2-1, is DGGITQSPKYLFRKEGQNVTLSCEQNLNHDAMYWYRQDPGQGLRLIYYSQIVNDFQKGDIAEGYSVSREKKESFPLTVTSAQKNPTAFYLCASGMDEQFFGPGTRLTVL.

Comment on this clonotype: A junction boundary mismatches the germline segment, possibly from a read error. For the CDR3, the DNA is TGTGCCAGCAGCATACAGGGGTCCTACGGGCAGTACTTC. It encodes CASSIQGSYGQYF. The chain combines TRBV28 with TRBJ2-7; TRBD1 matches at 7 bases. This CDR3 spans 13 amino acids. CDR1 is MDHEN and CDR2 is SYDVKM in the germline V gene.

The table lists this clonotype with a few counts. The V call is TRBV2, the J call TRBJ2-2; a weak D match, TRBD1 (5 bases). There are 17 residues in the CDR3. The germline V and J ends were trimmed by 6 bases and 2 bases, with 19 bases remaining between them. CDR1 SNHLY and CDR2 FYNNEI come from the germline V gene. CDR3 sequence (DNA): TGTGCCAGCAGGCAAACGTTCACAGGCGCCAACACCGGGGAGCTGTTTTTT. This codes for CASRQTFTGANTGELFF.

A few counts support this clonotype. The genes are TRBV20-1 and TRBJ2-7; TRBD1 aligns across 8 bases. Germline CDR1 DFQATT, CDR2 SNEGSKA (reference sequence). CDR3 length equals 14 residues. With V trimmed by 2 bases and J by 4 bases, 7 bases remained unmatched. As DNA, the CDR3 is TGCAGTGCTAGATCATTAGGACAGGGTTACGAGCAGTACTTC. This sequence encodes CSARSLGQGYEQYF.

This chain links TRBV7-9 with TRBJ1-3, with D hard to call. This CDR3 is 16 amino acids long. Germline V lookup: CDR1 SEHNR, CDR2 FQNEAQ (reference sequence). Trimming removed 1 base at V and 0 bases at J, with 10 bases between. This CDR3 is CASSLESWHSGNTIYF. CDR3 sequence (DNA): TGTGCCAGCAGCTTAGAATCTTGGCACTCTGGAAACACCATATATTTT. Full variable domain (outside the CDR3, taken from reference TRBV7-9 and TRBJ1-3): DTGVSQNPRHKITKRGQNVTFRCDPISEHNRLYWYRQTLGQGPEFLTYFQNEAQLEKSRLLSDRFSAERPKGSFSTLEIQRTEQGDSAMYLCASSLESWHSGNTIYFGEGSWLTVV.

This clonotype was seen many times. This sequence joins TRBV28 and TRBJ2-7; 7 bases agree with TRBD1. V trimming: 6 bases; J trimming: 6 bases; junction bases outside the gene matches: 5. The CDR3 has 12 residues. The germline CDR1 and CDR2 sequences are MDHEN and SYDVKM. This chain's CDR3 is CASSPQGREQYF. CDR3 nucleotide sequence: TGTGCCAGCAGCCCACAGGGGCGCGAGCAGTACTTC. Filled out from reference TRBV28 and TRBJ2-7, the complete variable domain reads DVKVTQSSRYLVKRTGEKVFLECVQDMDHENMFWYRQDPGLGLRLIYFSYDVKMKEKGDIPEGYSVSREKKERFSLILESASTNQTSMYLCASSPQGREQYFGPGTRLTVT.

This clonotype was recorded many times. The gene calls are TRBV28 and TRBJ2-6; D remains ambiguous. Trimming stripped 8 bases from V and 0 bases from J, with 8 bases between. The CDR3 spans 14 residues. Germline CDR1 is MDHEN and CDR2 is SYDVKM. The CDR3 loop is CASSGSSGANVLTF. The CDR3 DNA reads TGTGCCAGCTCAGGTTCCTCTGGGGCCAACGTCCTGACTTTC.

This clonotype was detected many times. The CDR3 DNA sequence: TGTGCCAGCAGCCGGGAGACAGGGGCAGCGTATACTGAAGCTTTCTTT. The encoded protein is CASSRETGAAYTEAFF. The J gene is TRBJ1-1, the V gene TRBV28; 8 bases fit TRBD1. The CDR3 covers 16 residues. Germline CDR1 is MDHEN and CDR2 is SYDVKM. With V trimmed by 6 bases and J by 5 bases, 14 bases remained unmatched. The whole variable domain, filled in from reference TRBV28 and TRBJ1-1, reads DVKVTQSSRYLVKRTGEKVFLECVQDMDHENMFWYRQDPGLGLRLIYFSYDVKMKEKGDIPEGYSVSREKKERFSLILESASTNQTSMYLCASSRETGAAYTEAFFGQGTRLTVV.

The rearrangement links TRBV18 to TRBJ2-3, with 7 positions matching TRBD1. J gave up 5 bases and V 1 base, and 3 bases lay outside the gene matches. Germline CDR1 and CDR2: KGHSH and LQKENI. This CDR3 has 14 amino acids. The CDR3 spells CASSPQGAEDTQYF. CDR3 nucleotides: TGTGCCAGCTCACCACAGGGGGCTGAAGATACGCAGTATTTT.

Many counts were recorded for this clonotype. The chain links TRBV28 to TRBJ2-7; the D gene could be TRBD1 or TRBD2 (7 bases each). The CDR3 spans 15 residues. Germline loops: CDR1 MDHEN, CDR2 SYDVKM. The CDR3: CASGQGGDLGYEQYF. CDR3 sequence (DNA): TGTGCATCGGGGCAGGGGGGGGACCTTGGGTACGAGCAGTACTTC.

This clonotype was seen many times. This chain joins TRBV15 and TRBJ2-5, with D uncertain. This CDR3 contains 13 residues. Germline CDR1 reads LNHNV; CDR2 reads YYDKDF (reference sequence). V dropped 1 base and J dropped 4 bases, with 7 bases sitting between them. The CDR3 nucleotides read TGTGCCACCAGCAGAGGATCTTTAGAGACCCAGTACTTC. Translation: CATSRGSLETQYF.

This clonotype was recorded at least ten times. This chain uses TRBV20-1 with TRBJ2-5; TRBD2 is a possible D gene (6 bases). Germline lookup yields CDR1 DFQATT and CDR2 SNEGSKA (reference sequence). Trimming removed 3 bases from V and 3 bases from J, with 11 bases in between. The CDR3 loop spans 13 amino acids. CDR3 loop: CSARMSGEETQYF. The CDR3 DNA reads TGCAGTGCTAGGATGTCGGGGGAAGAGACCCAGTACTTC.

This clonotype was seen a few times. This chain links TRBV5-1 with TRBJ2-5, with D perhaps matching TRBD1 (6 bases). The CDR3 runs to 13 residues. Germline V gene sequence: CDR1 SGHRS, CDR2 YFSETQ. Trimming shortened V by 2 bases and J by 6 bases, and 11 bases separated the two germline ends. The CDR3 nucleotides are TGCGCCAGCAGCTTTGAGGGGGAAAAGACCCAGTACTTC. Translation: CASSFEGEKTQYF.

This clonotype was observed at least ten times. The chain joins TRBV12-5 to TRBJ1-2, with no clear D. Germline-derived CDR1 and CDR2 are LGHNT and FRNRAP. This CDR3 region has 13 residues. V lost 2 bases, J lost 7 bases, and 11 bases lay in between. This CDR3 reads CASGLNPGSGYTF. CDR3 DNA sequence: TGTGCTAGTGGTTTGAATCCAGGTAGTGGCTACACCTTC.

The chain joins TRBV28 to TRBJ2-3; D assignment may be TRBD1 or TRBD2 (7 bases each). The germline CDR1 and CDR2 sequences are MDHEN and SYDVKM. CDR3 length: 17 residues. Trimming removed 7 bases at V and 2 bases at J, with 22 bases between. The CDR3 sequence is CASIPQGGGVTTDTQYF. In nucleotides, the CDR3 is TGTGCCAGCATCCCTCAGGGGGGAGGGGTGACCACAGATACGCAGTATTTT.

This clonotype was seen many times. The CDR3 reads CASSERHPLNTEAFF. For the CDR3, the DNA is TGTGCCAGCAGTGAGCGGCACCCTCTTAACACTGAAGCTTTCTTT. The chain employs TRBV2 and TRBJ1-1; D uncertain. Trimming removed 3 bases from V and 2 bases from J, with 13 bases in between. The CDR3 has 15 residues. In germline, CDR1 is SNHLY, CDR2 FYNNEI. The whole variable domain, remainder taken from reference TRBV2 and TRBJ1-1, is EPEVTQTPSHQVTQMGQEVILRCVPISNHLYFYWYRQILGQKVEFLVSFYNNEISEKSEIFDDQFSVERPDGSNFTLKIRSTKLEDSAMYFCASSERHPLNTEAFFGQGTRLTVV.

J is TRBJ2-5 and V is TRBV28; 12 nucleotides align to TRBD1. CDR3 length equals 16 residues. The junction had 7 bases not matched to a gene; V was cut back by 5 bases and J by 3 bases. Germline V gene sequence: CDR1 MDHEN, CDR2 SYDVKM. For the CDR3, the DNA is TGTGCCAGCAGTATATCCGGGACAGGGGGCGAAGAGACCCAGTACTTC. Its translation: CASSISGTGGEETQYF.

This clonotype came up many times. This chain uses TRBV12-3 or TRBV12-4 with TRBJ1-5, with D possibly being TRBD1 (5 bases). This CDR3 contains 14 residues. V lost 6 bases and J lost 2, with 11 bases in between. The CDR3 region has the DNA TGTGCCAGCAGCTTGGCCAGGGGCAATCAGCCCCAGCATTTT. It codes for CASSLARGNQPQHF.

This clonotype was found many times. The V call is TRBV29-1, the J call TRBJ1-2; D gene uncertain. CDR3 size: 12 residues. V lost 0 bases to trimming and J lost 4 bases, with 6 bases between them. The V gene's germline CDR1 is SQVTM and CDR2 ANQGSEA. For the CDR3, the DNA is TGCAGCGTTGAAGATGGCGTCTATGGCTACACCTTC. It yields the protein CSVEDGVYGYTF. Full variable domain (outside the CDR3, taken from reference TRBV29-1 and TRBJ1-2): SAVISQKPSRDICQRGTSLTIQCQVDSQVTMMFWYRQQPGQSLTLIATANQGSEATYESGFVIDKFPISRPNLTFSTLTVSNMSPEDSSIYLCSVEDGVYGYTFGSGTRLTVV.

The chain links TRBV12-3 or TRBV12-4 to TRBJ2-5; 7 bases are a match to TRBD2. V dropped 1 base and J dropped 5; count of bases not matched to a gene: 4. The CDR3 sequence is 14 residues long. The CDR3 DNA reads TGTGCCAGCAGTTTAGGGGTGCGGGGGGAGACCCAGTACTTC. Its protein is CASSLGVRGETQYF.

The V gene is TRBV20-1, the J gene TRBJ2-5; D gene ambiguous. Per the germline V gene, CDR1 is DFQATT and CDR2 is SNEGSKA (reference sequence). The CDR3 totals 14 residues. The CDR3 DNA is TGCAGCACGTCCTCTTGGGGATCCAAAGAGACCCAGTACTTC. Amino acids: CSTSSWGSKETQYF.

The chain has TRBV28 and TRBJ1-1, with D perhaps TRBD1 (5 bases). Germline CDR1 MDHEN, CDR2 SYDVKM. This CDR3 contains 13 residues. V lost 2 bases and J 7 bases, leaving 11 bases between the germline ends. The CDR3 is CASSLTRDGEAFF. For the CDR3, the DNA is TGTGCCAGCAGTTTAACCCGGGACGGTGAAGCTTTCTTT.

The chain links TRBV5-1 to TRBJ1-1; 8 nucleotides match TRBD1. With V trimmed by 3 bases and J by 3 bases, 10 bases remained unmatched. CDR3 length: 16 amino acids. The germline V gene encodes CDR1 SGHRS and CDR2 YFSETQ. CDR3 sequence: CASSWTGTGADTEAFF. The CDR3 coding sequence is TGCGCCAGCAGCTGGACCGGGACAGGTGCGGACACTGAAGCTTTCTTT. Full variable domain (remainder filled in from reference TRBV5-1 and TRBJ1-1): KAGVTQTPRYLIKTRGQQVTLSCSPISGHRSVSWYQQTPGQGLQFLFEYFSETQRNKGNFPGRFSGRQFSNSRSEMNVSTLELGDSALYLCASSWTGTGADTEAFFGQGTRLTVV.

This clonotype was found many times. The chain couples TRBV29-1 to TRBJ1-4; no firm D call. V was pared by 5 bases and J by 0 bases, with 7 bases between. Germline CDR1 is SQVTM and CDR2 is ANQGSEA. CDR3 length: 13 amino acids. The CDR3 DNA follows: TGCAGCGTTTTGTCAACAACTAATGAAAAACTGTTTTTT. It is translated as CSVLSTTNEKLFF. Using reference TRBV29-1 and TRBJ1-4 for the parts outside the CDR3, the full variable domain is SAVISQKPSRDICQRGTSLTIQCQVDSQVTMMFWYRQQPGQSLTLIATANQGSEATYESGFVIDKFPISRPNLTFSTLTVSNMSPEDSSIYLCSVLSTTNEKLFFGSGTQLSVL.

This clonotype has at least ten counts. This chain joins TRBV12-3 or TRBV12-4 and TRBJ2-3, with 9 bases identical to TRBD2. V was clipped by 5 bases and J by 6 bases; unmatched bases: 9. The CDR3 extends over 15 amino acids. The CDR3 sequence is CASSPLAGGVDTQYF. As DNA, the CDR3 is TGTGCCAGCAGTCCTCTTGCGGGGGGGGTGGATACGCAGTATTTT.

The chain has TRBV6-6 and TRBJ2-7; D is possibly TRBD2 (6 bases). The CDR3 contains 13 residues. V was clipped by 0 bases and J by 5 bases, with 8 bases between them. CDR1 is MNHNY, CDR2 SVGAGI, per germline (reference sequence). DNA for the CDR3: TGTGCCAGCAGTTACTCGACTAGTCACGAGCAGTACTTC. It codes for CASSYSTSHEQYF.

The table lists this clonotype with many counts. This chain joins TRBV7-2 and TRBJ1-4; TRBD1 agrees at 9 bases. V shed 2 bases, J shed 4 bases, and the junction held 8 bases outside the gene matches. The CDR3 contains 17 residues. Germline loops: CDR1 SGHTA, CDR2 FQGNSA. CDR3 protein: CASSLTALGQGNEKLFF. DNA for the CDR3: TGTGCCAGCAGCTTAACGGCATTGGGACAGGGTAATGAAAAACTGTTTTTT.

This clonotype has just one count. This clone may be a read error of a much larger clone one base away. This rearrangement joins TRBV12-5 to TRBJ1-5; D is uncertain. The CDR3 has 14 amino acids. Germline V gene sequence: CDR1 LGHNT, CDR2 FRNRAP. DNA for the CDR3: TGTACTAGTGCCATACGGGGAAGCAATCAGCCCCAGCATTTT. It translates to CTSAIRGSNQPQHF.